These 25 T cell receptor beta chains were all obtained from the same sample, sequenced in a study of blood T cell repertoires in COVID-19. TCRdb's table, derived via immunoSEQ multiplex PCR, lists solely in-frame clones and lacks some. The sample gives approximately 72,000 clones, around 85% of which show up once; approximately 25% is in the top ten. The sequenced material came from peripheral blood. The receptors shown here come from a man aged 50-60 years with acute or convalescent COVID-19.

This clone was observed a handful of times. The rearrangement uses TRBV19 and TRBJ1-5, with 10 bases aligning to TRBD1. Losses at the gene ends were 4 bases for V and 4 bases for J; bases not matched to a gene: 4. The CDR3 covers 15 residues. Germline-derived CDR1 and CDR2 are LNHDA and SQIVND (reference sequence). The CDR3: CASSTPGQGNQPQHF. The CDR3 nucleotides read TGTGCCAGTAGTACCCCGGGACAGGGGAATCAGCCCCAGCATTTT.

The chain links TRBV3-1 (or the pseudogene TRBV3-2) to TRBJ2-3; 12 positions agree with TRBD2. The CDR3 runs to 15 residues. With 9 bases clipped from V and 6 bases from J, the junction kept 10 bases outside the gene matches. Germline V gene lookup returns CDR1 LGHDT and CDR2 YNNKEL (reference sequence). In DNA form, the CDR3 reads TGTGCCAGGATGCGACTAGCGGGGGTACTGGATACGCAGTATTTT. Translation gives CARMRLAGVLDTQYF.

This chain joins TRBV30 and TRBJ1-6; 9 bases are a match to TRBD1. The J segment lost 7 bases and the V segment lost 0 bases, leaving 10 bases of the junction unmatched. Per germline, CDR1 GTSNPN and CDR2 SVGIG (reference sequence). CDR3 length: 17 amino acids. The CDR3 protein is CAWSVRPGQGWNSPLHF. The CDR3 DNA is TGTGCCTGGAGTGTTAGACCGGGACAGGGTTGGAATTCACCCCTCCACTTT.

V is TRBV7-2 and J is TRBJ1-1; D unresolved. The CDR3 is 13 amino acids. V was shortened by 2 bases and J by 9 bases, with 13 bases between the two germline ends. Germline values: CDR1 SGHTA, CDR2 FQGNSA. The CDR3 nucleotides are TGTGCCAGCAGCTTAAGTCAGGCCGTTCAAGCTTTCTTT. Its protein product is CASSLSQAVQAFF.

The chain has TRBV19 and TRBJ2-6, with D possibly TRBD1 on 5 matching bases. Germline loops: CDR1 LNHDA, CDR2 SQIVND (reference sequence). This CDR3 spans 14 amino acids. Trimming left V 8 bases short and J 0 bases short, with 8 bases between. CDR3 amino acids: CASSQDSGANVLTF. The CDR3 DNA sequence: TGTGCCAGTTCACAGGACTCTGGGGCCAACGTCCTGACTTTC.

The chain combines TRBV27 with TRBJ2-2, with TRBD2 identical over 11 bases. V was pared by 1 base and J by 0 bases, with 7 bases of the junction left unmatched. The CDR3 runs 19 residues. CDR1 and CDR2 from the germline V gene are MNHEY and SMNVEV (reference sequence). CDR3 coding DNA: TGTGCCAGCAGTTTATTAACTAGCGGGGGTTACGCGAACACCGGGGAGCTGTTTTTT. Amino acids: CASSLLTSGGYANTGELFF.

The chain carries TRBV28 and TRBJ1-1, with D possibly matching TRBD1 (6 bases). This CDR3 has 12 amino acids. Trimming left V 5 bases short and J 7 bases short, with 11 bases between. The germline V gene has CDR1 MDHEN and CDR2 SYDVKM. The CDR3 protein is CASSRTVYEAFF. DNA for the CDR3: TGTGCCAGCAGTAGGACAGTTTATGAAGCTTTCTTT.

Here the CDR3 reads CASSVGQGLSGANVLTF. The CDR3 nucleotides read TGTGCCAGCAGTGTAGGACAGGGTCTCTCTGGGGCCAACGTCCTGACTTTC. This chain uses TRBV7-6 with TRBJ2-6, with 8 bases matching TRBD1. This CDR3 spans 17 amino acids. The trim removed 6 bases at V and 0 bases at J, leaving 7 bases unmatched. The germline V gene encodes CDR1 SGHVS and CDR2 FNYEAQ.

This chain uses TRBV15 with TRBJ2-5, with TRBD1 identical over 7 bases. The CDR3 is 15 residues long. With 0 bases clipped from V and 5 bases from J, the junction kept 6 bases outside the gene matches. The V gene's germline CDR1 is LNHNV and CDR2 YYDKDF (reference sequence). CDR3 in DNA: TGTGCCACCAGCAGAGACAGGGGGTCGGGGGAGACCCAGTACTTC. Residues: CATSRDRGSGETQYF. The whole variable domain, remainder taken from reference TRBV15 and TRBJ2-5, is DAMVIQNPRYQVTQFGKPVTLSCSQTLNHNVMYWYQQKSSQAPKLLFHYYDKDFNNEADTPDNFQSRRPNTSFCFLDIRSPGLGDTAMYLCATSRDRGSGETQYFGPGTRLLVL.

The genes are TRBV7-6 and TRBJ2-1; the match to TRBD2 covers 7 bases. With 4 bases clipped from V and 14 bases from J, the junction kept 17 bases outside the gene matches. CDR1 SGHVS and CDR2 FNYEAQ come from the germline V gene. The length of the CDR3 is 15 residues. In nucleotides, the CDR3 is TGTGCCAGCAGCTCGCGGGGGTGGCTGGTACAGCCTGAGTTCTTC. Translation gives CASSSRGWLVQPEFF.

The rearrangement joins TRBV12-3 or TRBV12-4 to TRBJ2-1; D may be TRBD2 (6 bases). CDR3 length equals 13 residues. V lost 4 bases and J lost 6, with 10 bases in between. The CDR3 loop reads CASSSQEGNEQFF. CDR3 DNA: TGTGCCAGCAGTTCCCAGGAGGGCAATGAGCAGTTCTTC.

This chain uses TRBV11-2 with TRBJ1-6; 9 nucleotides align to TRBD1. The germline V gene encodes CDR1 SGHAT and CDR2 FQNNGV. V shed 5 bases and J 3 bases; nucleotides not matched to a gene: 5. CDR3 length: 16 residues. The CDR3 region is CASSPGQGYYNSPLHF. In nucleotides, the CDR3 is TGTGCCAGCAGCCCAGGACAGGGGTACTATAATTCACCCCTCCACTTT.

This chain uses TRBV1 with TRBJ2-7; the D call TRBD2 from the table was never checked on the DNA. TRBV1 is annotated as a pseudogene. The CDR3 runs to 17 residues. In DNA form, the CDR3 reads TGCACCAGCACCCCGGGACTAGCGGTCCAGGCCCTCTACGAGCAGTACGTC. Translated: CTSTPGLAVQALYEQYV.

Only a few counts were recorded for this clone. V usage is TRBV7-8 and J usage is TRBJ2-1; tentatively, D is TRBD1 (5 bases). The CDR3 loop spans 12 amino acids. Germline CDR1 is SGHVS and CDR2 is FQNEAQ. The germline V and J ends were trimmed by 5 bases and 8 bases, with 10 bases remaining between them. CDR3 nucleotides: TGTGCCAGCAGCCATCCCAGGGATGAGCAGTTCTTC. Protein product: CASSHPRDEQFF.

The chain recombines TRBV12-3 or TRBV12-4 with TRBJ2-7; possibly TRBD1 for D (5 bases). Trimming cost V 2 bases and J 4 bases, with 6 bases left between them. This CDR3 region has 12 residues. CDR3 sequence: CASSLKGYEQYF. CDR3 DNA sequence: TGTGCCAGCAGTTTAAAGGGGTACGAGCAGTACTTC.

This sequence joins TRBV2 and TRBJ1-1; possibly TRBD1 for D (5 bases). The V and J ends lost 1 base and 7 bases respectively, with 13 bases between them. The CDR3 contains 14 residues. The germline V gene encodes CDR1 SNHLY and CDR2 FYNNEI. Here the CDR3 reads CASSEVAGIDEAFF. CDR3 DNA: TGTGCCAGCAGTGAAGTTGCAGGGATCGATGAAGCTTTCTTT.

J is TRBJ1-2 and V is TRBV19; 7 positions match TRBD1. Germline V gene data show CDR1 as LNHDA and CDR2 as SQIVND (reference sequence). The CDR3 is 13 amino acids. J lost 6 bases, V lost 6 bases, and 7 bases had no gene match. CDR3 region: CASRQQGLDGYTF. DNA of the CDR3: TGTGCCAGTAGGCAACAGGGGCTTGATGGCTACACCTTC.

This chain connects TRBV2 to TRBJ2-2; D remains unclear. Germline CDR1 is SNHLY and CDR2 is FYNNEI. V lost 7 bases, J lost 5 bases, and 5 bases lay in between. The CDR3 consists of 11 residues. CDR3 region: CASIRTGELFF. The CDR3 nucleotides read TGTGCCAGCATCCGTACCGGGGAGCTGTTTTTT.

This sequence joins TRBV6-1 and TRBJ1-4, with D possibly matching TRBD1 (6 bases). V lost 1 base, J lost 8 bases, and 20 bases lay in between. In germline, CDR1 is MNHNS, CDR2 SASEGT. This CDR3 comprises 17 residues. This CDR3 reads CASSEVKSGVIGEKLFF. CDR3 nucleotides: TGTGCCAGCAGTGAAGTCAAGTCAGGGGTGATAGGGGAAAAACTGTTTTTT.

The chain carries TRBV2 and TRBJ2-7; D is unresolved. The CDR3 sequence is 10 residues long. Trimming removed 4 bases from V and 4 bases from J, with 2 bases in between. Germline CDR1 and CDR2: SNHLY and FYNNEI. The CDR3 sequence: CASSAYEQYF. The CDR3 DNA reads as TGTGCCAGCAGTGCATACGAGCAGTACTTC.

In this sample, this clone turned up once. The chain recombines TRBV12-5 with TRBJ2-3; 7 nucleotides match TRBD1. V was pared by 3 bases and J by 2 bases, with 8 bases of the junction left unmatched. The CDR3 covers 16 residues. The germline CDR1 and CDR2 sequences are LGHNT and FRNRAP. The CDR3 sequence is CASGLPTGLVTDTQYF. CDR3 in DNA: TGTGCTAGTGGTTTACCGACAGGGTTGGTCACAGATACGCAGTATTTT.

The chain is built from TRBV5-1 and TRBJ1-1; 9 nucleotides align to TRBD1. Germline V gives CDR1 SGHRS, CDR2 YFSETQ. J lost 5 bases, V lost 0 bases, and 11 bases had no gene match. This CDR3 region has 17 residues. Here the CDR3 DNA reads TGCGCCAGCAGCTTGGATCCTACCGGGACAGGGTCGACTGAAGCTTTCTTT. Its translation is CASSLDPTGTGSTEAFF.

The chain uses TRBV7-3 and TRBJ2-3, with 9 bases identical to TRBD1. This CDR3 has 14 amino acids. The V gene's germline CDR1 is SGHTA and CDR2 FQGTGA. V lost 5 bases to trimming and J lost 4 bases; unmatched junction nucleotides: 4. In nucleotides, the CDR3 is TGTGCCAGCAGCAAACAGGGGGCGGCAGATACGCAGTATTTT. Translation gives CASSKQGAADTQYF.

The V gene is TRBV7-9, the J gene TRBJ2-1, with 11 bases fitting TRBD2. The germline V gene encodes CDR1 SEHNR and CDR2 FQNEAQ (reference sequence). With 5 bases clipped from V and 0 bases from J, the junction kept 9 bases outside the gene matches. The CDR3 has 18 amino acids. The DNA of the CDR3 is TGTGCCAGCAGCCTTCCGACTAGCGGGGCCAGCTCCTACAATGAGCAGTTCTTC. Translation gives CASSLPTSGASSYNEQFF.

This clone was detected only a few times. The chain combines TRBV5-1 with TRBJ1-2; 7 nucleotides align to TRBD1. V trimming: 4 bases; J trimming: 4 bases; junction bases outside the gene matches: 7. The CDR3 covers 14 residues. Germline assignment: CDR1 SGHRS and CDR2 YFSETQ. The CDR3 here is CASSPAGTAYGYTF. The CDR3 DNA reads TGCGCCAGCAGCCCCGCCGGGACAGCCTATGGCTACACCTTC. Variable domain in full (rest from reference TRBV5-1 and TRBJ1-2): KAGVTQTPRYLIKTRGQQVTLSCSPISGHRSVSWYQQTPGQGLQFLFEYFSETQRNKGNFPGRFSGRQFSNSRSEMNVSTLELGDSALYLCASSPAGTAYGYTFGSGTRLTVV.